Shown below are 4 T cell receptor beta chains from a single sample sequenced in a study of T-cell memory formation after mild COVID-19. TCRdb itself ran the 5' RACE reads through MiXCR, one entry per CDR3 protein. The data hold about 200,000 distinct CDR3 sequences, with over 9.5% observed a single time. Sequencing used PBMCs or a T cell subset sorted from them (not recorded which). The receptor set was obtained from a man aged 18 to 29 who had mild COVID-19 (a few samples of this study predate the infection). Cell type and time point are not known.

This clonotype has more than one count but fewer than ten. The rearrangement links TRBV11-2 to TRBJ1-1; tentative D call: TRBD1 (5 bases). V lost 6 bases to trimming and J lost 3 bases, with 11 bases between them. This CDR3 comprises 13 residues. Germline CDR1 is SGHAT and CDR2 is FQNNGV. The CDR3 protein is CASRGSGHTEAFF. CDR3 bases: TGTGCCAGCAGGGGCTCAGGGCACACTGAAGCTTTCTTT.

The V call is TRBV6-2 or TRBV6-3, the J call TRBJ2-5; D possibly corresponds to TRBD1 (6 bases). Deletions cut 2 bases from V and 4 bases from J, with 11 bases between. The length of the CDR3 is 14 residues. CDR1 and CDR2 from the germline V gene are MNHEY and SVGEGT. The CDR3 DNA reads as TGTGCCAGCAGTTACGTGTCCAGGGGAGAGACCCAGTACTTC. Its translation: CASSYVSRGETQYF.

This clonotype has at least ten counts. The rearrangement links TRBV6-5 to TRBJ2-5; 8 nucleotides line up with TRBD1. The CDR3 runs to 15 residues. Germline trimming cut 2 bases from V and 5 bases from J; bases unmatched to any gene: 7. Germline assignment: CDR1 MNHEY and CDR2 SVGAGI. Here the CDR3 DNA reads TGTGCCAGCAGTTACCAGGGGGCGCATCGGGAGACCCAGTACTTC. It is translated as CASSYQGAHRETQYF.

The V call is TRBV6-2 or TRBV6-3, the J call TRBJ2-7; 7 nucleotides match TRBD1. This CDR3 is 15 amino acids long. Germline V lookup: CDR1 MNHEY, CDR2 SVGEGT. The ends lost 5 bases at V and 3 bases at J; junction bases unmatched: 10. CDR3 nucleotide sequence: TGTGCCAGCAGTCCCCCCCGGTGGGACAGCTACGAGCAGTACTTC. Translating it yields CASSPPRWDSYEQYF.